What follows are 6 T cell receptor beta chains derived from one specimen sequenced in a study of glioma-infiltrating T cells. TCR alpha and beta CDR3 regions were amplified from RNA using iRepertoire nested multiplex PCR. TCRdb used MiXCR to reprocess the multiplex PCR reads, holding one entry per CDR3 protein. The sample includes about 130,000 distinct CDR3 sequences, roughly a quarter of them seen just once. The sample consisted of glioma tissue, nonneoplastic brain tissue, or PBMCs (not recorded which). These receptors came from a human donor with low-grade glioma or glioblastoma, undergoing nonglioma brain surgery, or in good health (not recorded which).

The table lists this clonotype with a count of one. Without the conserved terminal phenylalanine or tryptophan, this CDR3 likely stems from a read error. This rearrangement joins TRBV15 to TRBJ2-1, with D maybe TRBD2 (7 bases). V was pared by 0 bases and J by 6 bases, with 18 bases between. CDR1 and CDR2 from the germline V gene are LNHNV and YYDKDF (reference sequence). This CDR3 spans 17 amino acids. CDR3 nucleotides: TGTGCCACCAGCAGAGATTATGGGGGGGCGTTGGGCAATGAGCAGTTCTTA. Amino acid sequence: CATSRDYGGALGNEQFL.

This clonotype was detected many times. The rearrangement joins TRBV20-1 to TRBJ2-7; D uncertain. The CDR3 length is 13 residues. Trimming shortened V by 0 bases and J by 0 bases, and 6 bases separated the two germline ends. Germline V lookup: CDR1 DFQATT, CDR2 SNEGSKA (reference sequence). The CDR3 is CSARDVDSYEQYV. The CDR3 bases are TGCAGTGCTAGAGATGTGGACTCCTACGAGCAGTACGTC.

This clonotype showed up many times. The rearrangement links TRBV6-1 to TRBJ1-6; weak D call: TRBD1 (5 bases). Trimming shortened V by 5 bases and J by 10 bases, and 12 bases separated the two germline ends. Germline V gene lookup returns CDR1 MNHNS and CDR2 SASEGT. The CDR3 extends over 13 amino acids. The CDR3 nucleotides read TGTGCCAGCAGTAGCACCCAGGGATCACCCCTCCACTTT. It codes for CASSSTQGSPLHF.

The rearrangement links TRBV19 to TRBJ1-5; no clear D. Germline V gene data show CDR1 as LNHDA and CDR2 as SQIVND (reference sequence). There are 14 residues in the CDR3. V was trimmed by 3 bases and J by 6 bases, leaving 12 bases between them. CDR3 in amino acids: CASSIASPGQPQHF. CDR3 nucleotides: TGTGCCAGTAGTATTGCGAGCCCCGGTCAGCCCCAGCATTTT.

This clonotype was detected many times. The chain links TRBV20-1 to TRBJ1-1, with D unresolved. CDR1 is DFQATT and CDR2 is SNEGSKA in the germline V gene (reference sequence). The germline V and J ends were trimmed by 7 bases and 3 bases, with 18 bases remaining between them. The CDR3 is 14 amino acids. This chain's CDR3 is CSVPPGRRDTEAFF. For the CDR3, the DNA is TGCAGTGTTCCCCCGGGCCGAAGGGACACTGAAGCTTTCTTT.

In its sample, this clonotype was seen many times. The V and J genes are TRBV7-2 and TRBJ1-6; TRBD1 might be the D (6 bases). There are 16 residues in the CDR3. Germline CDR1 and CDR2: SGHTA and FQGNSA. V was cut by 2 bases and J by 7 bases, with 15 bases left in between. The CDR3 bases are TGTGCCAGCAGCTTAAGCCCGAGGGGGGTGAATTCACCCCTCCACTTT. Its protein product is CASSLSPRGVNSPLHF. The variable domain in full, with the rest retrieved from reference TRBV7-2 and TRBJ1-6, is GAGVSQSPSNKVTEKGKDVELRCDPISGHTALYWYRQSLGQGLEFLIYFQGNSAPDKSGLPSDRFSAERTGGSVSTLTIQRTQQEDSAVYLCASSLSPRGVNSPLHFGNGTRLTVT.